The rows below give T cell receptor beta chains drawn from one sample of a study of regulatory T cells in long-lasting Graves disease. TCRdb processed the multiplex PCR reads anew with MiXCR; each CDR3 protein has one entry. The table has about 660,000 distinct CDR3 sequences, about 30% seen once; the top ten hold around 42%. Sequencing used peripheral blood mononuclear cells (PBMCs), obtained when the disease was refractory, from a patient treated with antithyroid drugs. The source is a female donor with Graves disease. The CDR3 runs from the conserved cysteine through the conserved F or W. D genes are given only for firm matches. Rows may omit the clone size; those that give it use once, few, many or a size class.

few,TRBD1,TRBJ1-2,TRBV2,CASEVQGANYGYTF,TGTGCCAGCGAGGTGCAGGGGGCTAACTATGGCTACACCTTC
.,TRBD1,TRBJ2-7,TRBV7-2,CASSFLQGGEQYF,TGTGCCAGCAGCTTTTTACAGGGGGGCGAGCAGTACTTC
.,TRBD2,TRBJ2-7,TRBV19,CASSISGTSGAREQYF,TGTGCCAGTAGTATAAGCGGGACTAGCGGGGCGAGGGAGCAGTACTTC
few,.,TRBJ1-2,TRBV27,CASSPRGVGYTF,TGTGCCAGCAGTCCCCGGGGGGTCGGCTACACCTTC
few,TRBD1,TRBJ1-2,TRBV30,CASDRGGTNYGYTF,TGTGCCTCCGACAGGGGTGGGACTAACTATGGCTACACCTTC
few,.,TRBJ2-7,TRBV12-3/TRBV12-4,CASSLYGAYEQYF,TGTGCCAGCAGTTTATACGGAGCCTACGAGCAGTACTTC
.,.,TRBJ1-1,TRBV30,CAWSLSLRDTEAFF,TGTGCCTGGAGTCTATCTCTTCGGGACACTGAAGCTTTCTTT
.,.,TRBJ1-2,TRBV7-8,CASRVEGDYGYTF,TGTGCCAGCCGAGTCGAAGGGGACTATGGCTACACCTTC
few,.,TRBJ2-2,TRBV13,CASSVQRFANTGELFF,TGTGCCAGCAGCGTACAGAGATTCGCGAACACCGGGGAGCTGTTTTTT
.,.,TRBJ2-7,TRBV16,CASTEQGTTYEQYF,TGTGCCAGCACCGAACAGGGAACTACCTACGAGCAGTACTTC
.,.,TRBJ1-5,TRBV5-1,CASSLAPGHSNQPQHF,TGCGCCAGCAGCTTGGCCCCGGGGCACAGCAATCAGCCCCAGCATTTT
.,.,TRBJ1-2,TRBV2,CSSSERNYGYTF,TGTTCCAGCAGTGAGAGAAACTATGGCTACACCTTC
many,.,TRBJ2-7,TRBV2,CASSEGAAWYEQYF,TGTGCCAGCAGTGAAGGTGCGGCTTGGTACGAGCAGTACTTC
once,.,TRBJ1-1,TRBV5-1,CASSLDINTEAFF,TGCGCCAGCAGCTTGGACATCAACACTGAAGCTTTCTTT
once,.,TRBJ2-1,TRBV2,CASSDSQLALRNEQFF,TGTGCCAGCAGTGATTCACAGCTAGCGCTTCGCAATGAGCAGTTCTTC
.,.,TRBJ2-7,TRBV3-1,CASSQDSGPYEQYF,TGTGCCAGCAGCCAAGATAGCGGACCCTACGAGCAGTACTTC
few,.,TRBJ2-1,TRBV10-1,CASSNLQGREQFF,TGCGCCAGCAGCAACCTACAGGGACGCGAGCAGTTCTTC
.,.,TRBJ2-1,TRBV4-1,CASSQPGGRDNEQFF,TGCGCCAGCAGCCAACCCGGCGGGCGGGACAATGAGCAGTTCTTC
.,.,TRBJ1-1,TRBV6-5,CASSYVATGNTEAFF,TGTGCCAGCAGTTACGTCGCTACCGGGAACACTGAAGCTTTCTTT
.,.,TRBJ1-1,TRBV6-2/TRBV6-3,CASGRGKGTEAFF,TGTGCCAGCGGAAGGGGGAAAGGCACTGAAGCTTTCTTT
many,.,TRBJ1-5,TRBV12-3/TRBV12-4,CASSRGSGQPQHF,TGTGCCAGCAGTAGGGGGTCGGGGCAGCCCCAGCATTTT
few,.,TRBJ1-1,TRBV25-1,CASSDPRDGAFF,TGTGCCAGCAGTGACCCCAGGGACGGGGCTTTCTTT
.,.,TRBJ2-6,TRBV7-3,CASSFSEGANVLTF,TGTGCCAGCAGCTTCTCCGAGGGGGCCAACGTCCTGACTTTC
few,TRBD2,TRBJ2-5,TRBV14,CASSYLAGEETQYF,TGTGCCAGCAGCTATCTAGCGGGGGAGGAGACCCAGTACTTC
.,.,TRBJ1-6,TRBV10-3,CAINSGGISSPLHF,TGTGCCATCAACTCCGGAGGTATAAGCTCACCCCTCCACTTT
.,.,TRBJ1-1,TRBV3-1,CASSQESRGTEAFF,TGTGCCAGCAGCCAAGAGAGCAGGGGCACTGAAGCTTTCTTT
many,.,TRBJ1-2,TRBV12-3/TRBV12-4,CASSLAGFPLTF,TGTGCCAGCAGTTTAGCGGGGTTTCCCCTGACCTTC
many,.,TRBJ2-7,TRBV6-1,CASSAVQGGSYEQYF,TGTGCCAGCAGTGCAGTTCAGGGGGGATCCTACGAGCAGTACTTC
few,.,TRBJ2-2,TRBV5-1,CASSLTRNTGELFF,TGCGCCAGCAGCTTGACCCGAAACACCGGGGAGCTGTTTTTT
.,TRBD2,TRBJ2-7,TRBV6-1,CASSEAGGFAEQYF,TGTGCCAGCAGTGAAGCGGGAGGGTTCGCCGAGCAGTACTTC
.,.,TRBJ1-4,TRBV11-2,CASSPVIGALFF,TGTGCCAGCAGCCCCGTAATCGGGGCCCTGTTTTTT
few,.,TRBJ2-7,TRBV6-1,CASRRLGSHYEQYF,TGTGCCAGCAGGCGACTGGGGTCGCACTACGAGCAGTACTTC
.,.,TRBJ1-6,TRBV28,CASSRDLRDNSPLHF,TGTGCCAGCAGTCGGGACCTGCGAGATAATTCACCCCTCCACTTT
few,TRBD1,TRBJ1-2,TRBV7-9,CASGDRVDGYTF,TGTGCCAGCGGAGACAGGGTCGATGGCTACACCTTC
.,TRBD1,TRBJ2-7,TRBV14,CASSQVPLTGGRYEQYF,TGTGCCAGCAGCCAAGTCCCTCTTACAGGGGGACGCTACGAGCAGTACTTC
.,.,TRBJ1-5,TRBV7-8,CASSLAGGTNQPQHF,TGTGCCAGCAGCTTAGCGGGGGGAACCAACCAGCCCCAGCATTTT
.,TRBD2,TRBJ2-2,TRBV20-1,CSARLAGGTGELFF,TGCAGTGCTAGACTAGCGGGGGGCACCGGGGAGCTGTTTTTT
.,TRBD2,TRBJ2-1,TRBV11-2,CASSLSSGRLISEEQFF,TGTGCCAGCAGCTTGTCTAGCGGGAGGCTCATCTCTGAGGAGCAGTTCTTC
once,.,TRBJ1-6,TRBV4-1,CASSQAGSSYNSPLHF,TGCGCCAGCAGCCAGGCAGGGAGCTCCTATAATTCACCCCTCCACTTT
.,.,TRBJ2-1,TRBV6-1,CASSVEQLLLEQFF,TGTGCCAGCAGTGTTGAACAGTTACTGTTAGAGCAGTTCTTC